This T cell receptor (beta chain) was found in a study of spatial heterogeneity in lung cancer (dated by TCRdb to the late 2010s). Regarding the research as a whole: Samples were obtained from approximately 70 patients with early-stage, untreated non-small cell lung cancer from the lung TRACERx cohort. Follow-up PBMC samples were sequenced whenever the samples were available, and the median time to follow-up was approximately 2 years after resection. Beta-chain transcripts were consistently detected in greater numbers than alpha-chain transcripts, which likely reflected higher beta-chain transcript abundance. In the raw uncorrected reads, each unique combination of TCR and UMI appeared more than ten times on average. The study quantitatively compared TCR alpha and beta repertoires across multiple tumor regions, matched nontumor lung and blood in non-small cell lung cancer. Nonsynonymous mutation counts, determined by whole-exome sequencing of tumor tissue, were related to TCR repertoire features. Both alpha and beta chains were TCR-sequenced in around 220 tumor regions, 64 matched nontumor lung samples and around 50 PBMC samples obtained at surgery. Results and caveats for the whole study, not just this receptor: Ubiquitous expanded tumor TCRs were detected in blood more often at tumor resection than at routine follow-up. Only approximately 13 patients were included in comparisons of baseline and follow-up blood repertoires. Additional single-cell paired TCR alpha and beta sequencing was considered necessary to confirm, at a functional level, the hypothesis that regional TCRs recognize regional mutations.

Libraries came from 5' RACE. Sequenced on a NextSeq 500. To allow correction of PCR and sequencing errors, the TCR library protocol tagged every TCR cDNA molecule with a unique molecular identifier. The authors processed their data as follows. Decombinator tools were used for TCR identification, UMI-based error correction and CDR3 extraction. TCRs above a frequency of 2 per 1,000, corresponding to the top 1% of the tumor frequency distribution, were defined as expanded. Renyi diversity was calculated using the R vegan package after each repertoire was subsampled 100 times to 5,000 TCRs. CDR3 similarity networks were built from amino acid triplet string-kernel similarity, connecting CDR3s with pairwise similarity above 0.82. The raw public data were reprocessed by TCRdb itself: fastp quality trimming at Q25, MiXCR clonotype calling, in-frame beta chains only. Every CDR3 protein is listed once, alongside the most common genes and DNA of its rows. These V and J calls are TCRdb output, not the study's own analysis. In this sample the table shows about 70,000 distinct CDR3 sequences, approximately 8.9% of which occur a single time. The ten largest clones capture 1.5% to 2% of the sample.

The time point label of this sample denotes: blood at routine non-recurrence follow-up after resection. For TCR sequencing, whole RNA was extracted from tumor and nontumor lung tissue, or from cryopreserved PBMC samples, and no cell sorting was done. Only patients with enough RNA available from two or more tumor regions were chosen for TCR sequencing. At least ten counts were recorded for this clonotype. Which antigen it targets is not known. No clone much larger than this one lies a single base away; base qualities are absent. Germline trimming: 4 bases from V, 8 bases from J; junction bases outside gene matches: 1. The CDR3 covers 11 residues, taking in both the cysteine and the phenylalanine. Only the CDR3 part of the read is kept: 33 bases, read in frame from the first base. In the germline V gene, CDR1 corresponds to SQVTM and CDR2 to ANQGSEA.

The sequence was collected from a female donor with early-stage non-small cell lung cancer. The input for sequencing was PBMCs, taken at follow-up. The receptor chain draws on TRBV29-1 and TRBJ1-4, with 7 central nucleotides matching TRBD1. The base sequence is TGCAGCGTTGGGACAGGCGAAAAACTGTTTTTT. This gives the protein CSVGTGEKLFF.